This T cell receptor (beta chain) is drawn from a study of shared clonotypes between healthy human individuals. Whole-study results and caveats: The sharing of 4% to 5.5% of naive CD4 clonotypes was seen across a handful of donors.

To note about this clone: The antigen is undetermined.

The method was immunoSEQ multiplex PCR; TCRdb's version includes in-frame clones alone and lacks a portion of them. The data contain millions of clones, about 92% of them seen just once; the ten biggest clones take up over 1.5%. The CDR3 runs 18 residues. V shed 4 bases and J 4 bases; nucleotides not matched to a gene: 13. Germline V gene lookup returns CDR1 PRHDT and CDR2 FYEKMQ (reference sequence). CD8 cells classed as naive were CD45RO-negative and positively selected for CCR7, excluding terminally differentiated effector memory CD45RA+ cells. The chain couples TRBV13 to TRBJ2-2; 9 nucleotides align to TRBD2. The sequenced sample was naive CD8+ T cells from PBMCs. The clonotype comes from a man between 18 and 35 years old in good health. Some clones in this sample may be carry-over from other donors' samples. CDR3 nucleotides: TGTGCCAGCAGCTATCAAGGCGGGAGGGCCGGTGGCACCGGGGAGCTGTTTTTT. It encodes CASSYQGGRAGGTGELFF.